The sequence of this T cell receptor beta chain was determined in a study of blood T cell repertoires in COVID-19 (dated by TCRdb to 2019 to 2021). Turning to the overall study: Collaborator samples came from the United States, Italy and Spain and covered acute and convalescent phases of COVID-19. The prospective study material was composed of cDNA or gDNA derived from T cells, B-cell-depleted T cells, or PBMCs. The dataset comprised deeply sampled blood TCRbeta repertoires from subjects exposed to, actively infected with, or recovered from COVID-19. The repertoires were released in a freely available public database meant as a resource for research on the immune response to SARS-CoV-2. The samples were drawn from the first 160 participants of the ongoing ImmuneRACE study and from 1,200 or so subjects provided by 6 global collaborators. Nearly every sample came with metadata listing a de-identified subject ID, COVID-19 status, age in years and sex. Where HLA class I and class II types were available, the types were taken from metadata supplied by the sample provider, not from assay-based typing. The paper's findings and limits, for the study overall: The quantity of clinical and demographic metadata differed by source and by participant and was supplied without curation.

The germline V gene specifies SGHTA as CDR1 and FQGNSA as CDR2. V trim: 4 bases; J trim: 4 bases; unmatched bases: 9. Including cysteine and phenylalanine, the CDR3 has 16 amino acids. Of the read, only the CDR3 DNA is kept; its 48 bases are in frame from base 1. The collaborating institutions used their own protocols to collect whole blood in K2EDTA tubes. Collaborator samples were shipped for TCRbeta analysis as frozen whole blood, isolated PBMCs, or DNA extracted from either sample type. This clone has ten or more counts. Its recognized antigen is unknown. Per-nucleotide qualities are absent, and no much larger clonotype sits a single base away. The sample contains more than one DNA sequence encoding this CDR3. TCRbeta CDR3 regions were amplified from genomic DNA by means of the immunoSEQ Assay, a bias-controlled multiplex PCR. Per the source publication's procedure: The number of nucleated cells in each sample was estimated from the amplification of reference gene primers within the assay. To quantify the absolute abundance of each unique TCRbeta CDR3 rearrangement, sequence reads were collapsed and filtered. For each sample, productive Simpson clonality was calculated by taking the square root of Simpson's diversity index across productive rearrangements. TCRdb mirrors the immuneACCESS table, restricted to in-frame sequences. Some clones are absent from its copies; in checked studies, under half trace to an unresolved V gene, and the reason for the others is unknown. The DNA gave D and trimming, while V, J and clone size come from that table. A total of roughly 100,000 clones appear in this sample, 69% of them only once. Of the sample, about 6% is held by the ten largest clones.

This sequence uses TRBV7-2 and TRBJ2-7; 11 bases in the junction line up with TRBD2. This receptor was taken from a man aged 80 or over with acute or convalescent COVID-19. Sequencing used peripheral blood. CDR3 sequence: CASSSAGLAAGYEQYF. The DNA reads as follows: TGTGCCAGCAGCTCCGCGGGACTAGCGGCGGGGTACGAGCAGTACTTC.